The 8 T cell receptor beta chains given below trace back to one sample, sequenced in a study of cytomegalovirus exposure and HLA in healthy donors. PCR used 60 Vbeta primers and 13 Jbeta primers. The repertoire was sequenced with immunoSEQ multiplex PCR; TCRdb's copy has only in-frame clones and lacks some. There are over 85,000 clones in the sample; roughly 80% occur only once, and approximately 8% lies in the top ten. Specimen: PBMCs. These receptors were collected from a female donor in good health and CMV-seronegative.

V and J are TRBV28 and TRBJ2-1; 10 positions match TRBD2. The germline gives CDR1 MDHEN, CDR2 SYDVKM. The CDR3 extends over 14 amino acids. J lost 9 bases, V lost 6 bases, and 8 bases had no gene match. Written as DNA, the CDR3 is TGTGCCAGCAGAGCGGGAGGGCCTTATAGTGAGCAGTTCTTC. Translated: CASRAGGPYSEQFF.

This rearrangement joins TRBV29-1 to TRBJ1-1; weak D call: TRBD1 (6 bases). CDR3 length: 11 amino acids. Germline lookup yields CDR1 SQVTM and CDR2 ANQGSEA. The DNA for the CDR3 is TGCTCAGCCGGGGGGCTCACTGAAGCTTTCTTT. It is translated as CSAGGLTEAFF.

The rearrangement uses TRBV7-9 and TRBJ1-6, with 8 bases fitting TRBD1. Germline V gives CDR1 SEHNR, CDR2 FQNEAQ (reference sequence). This CDR3 has 15 residues. The trim removed 1 base at V and 7 bases at J, leaving 3 bases unmatched. This CDR3 is CASSLVTGGNSPLHF. The CDR3 DNA sequence: TGTGCCAGCAGCTTAGTAACAGGGGGAAATTCACCCCTCCACTTT.

This clone occurred a few times. The chain is built from TRBV7-9 and TRBJ1-2; 9 bases align to TRBD1. This CDR3 has 14 amino acids. With V trimmed by 4 bases and J by 2 bases, 2 bases remained unmatched. Per the germline V gene, CDR1 is SEHNR and CDR2 is FQNEAQ (reference sequence). CDR3 region: CASSWTGVNYGYTF. CDR3 in DNA: TGTGCCAGCAGCTGGACAGGGGTGAACTATGGCTACACCTTC.

J is TRBJ2-2 and V is TRBV6-5; weak D call: TRBD2 (5 bases). V was clipped by 7 bases and J by 4 bases, with 10 bases between them. The length of the CDR3 is 13 residues. CDR1 and CDR2 from the germline V gene are MNHEY and SVGAGI. The CDR3 region has the DNA TGTGCCAGCAAGGCGGGCTTCACCGGGGAGCTGTTTTTT. This translates into CASKAGFTGELFF.

Comments on this clone: Other DNA sequences in the sample encode the same CDR3. The CDR3: CASSLTDTQYF. Written as DNA, the CDR3 is TGTGCCAGCAGCCTTACAGATACGCAGTATTTT. The rearrangement uses TRBV2 and TRBJ2-3; D uncertain. CDR3 length equals 11 residues. V was trimmed by 6 bases and J by 3 bases, leaving 4 bases between them. Germline values: CDR1 SNHLY, CDR2 FYNNEI.

The chain uses TRBV5-1 and TRBJ2-3; weak D call: TRBD1 (5 bases). CDR1 is SGHRS and CDR2 is YFSETQ in the germline V gene. Trimming stripped 0 bases from V and 1 base from J, with 6 bases between. CDR3 length: 14 residues. CDR3 protein: CASSLATGTDTQYF. The DNA for the CDR3 is TGCGCCAGCAGCTTGGCGACAGGCACAGATACGCAGTATTTT.

In DNA form, the CDR3 reads TGTGCCAGCACCCTTGTCGGGGCGAACACCGGGGAGCTGTTTTTT. Protein product: CASTLVGANTGELFF. This rearrangement joins TRBV5-8 to TRBJ2-2, with D perhaps TRBD2 (5 bases). The CDR3 runs to 15 residues. Trimming shortened V by 6 bases and J by 0 bases, and 12 bases separated the two germline ends. Germline CDR1 reads SGHTS; CDR2 reads YDEGEE.